A selection of T cell receptor beta chains follows, all from one sample in a study of T cell responses to AZD1222 COVID-19 vaccine. The data were produced by immunoSEQ multiplex PCR, yet TCRdb's version contains in-frame clones alone and is incomplete. The repertoire includes 120,000 or so clones, around 89% of them detected once, and over 8.5% sits in the top ten. The input for sequencing was peripheral blood, taken on day 0 of MenACWY control vaccination. These receptor sequences come from an adult in good health. The CDR3 runs from the conserved cysteine through the conserved F or W. D genes are given only for firm matches. Size values are once, few and many counts, or a class for expanded clones, and some rows have none.

abundance	d_gene	len	v_gene	j_gene	CDR3nt	CDR3aa
-	-	14	TRBV7-8	TRBJ1-5	TGTGCCAGCGCCAAGATGTATAGCAATCAGCCCCAGCATTTT	CASAKMYSNQPQHF
-	TRBD1	16	TRBV27	TRBJ1-6	TGTGCCAGCGGCACAGGGACAGGGGGCTATAATTCACCCCTCCACTTT	CASGTGTGGYNSPLHF
-	TRBD1	15	TRBV19	TRBJ2-5	TGTGCCAGTAGTCCCTGGGACAGCAACCAAGAGACCCAGTACTTC	CASSPWDSNQETQYF
few	-	13	TRBV7-3	TRBJ1-1	TGTGCCAGCAGCTTAGGAATGAACACTGAAGCTTTCTTT	CASSLGMNTEAFF
-	TRBD1	16	TRBV6-2/TRBV6-3	TRBJ1-2	TGTGCCAGCAGTTCCCCGTACAACCAGGGGGTAATAGGCTACACCTTC	CASSSPYNQGVIGYTF
-	-	12	TRBV30	TRBJ1-1	TGTGCCTGGAGCCGTAGTGGCACTGAAGCTTTCTTT	CAWSRSGTEAFF
-	TRBD2	17	TRBV3-1/TRBV3-2	TRBJ2-3	TGTGCCAGCAGCCGGACTAGCGGGAGGGGTAACACAGATACGCAGTATTTT	CASSRTSGRGNTDTQYF
-	-	15	TRBV7-2	TRBJ2-2	TGTGCCAGCAGCCCAACGGGCCAGAACACCGGGGAGCTGTTTTTT	CASSPTGQNTGELFF
medium-sized	-	16	TRBV6-5	TRBJ1-1	TGTGCCAGCAGTTACTCGATTTCGGGCCCCAACACTGAAGCTTTCTTT	CASSYSISGPNTEAFF
-	TRBD2	15	TRBV6-4	TRBJ2-1	TGTGCCAGCAGTGGGACTAGCGGCTCCTACAATGAGCAGTTCTTC	CASSGTSGSYNEQFF
-	TRBD2	13	TRBV7-9	TRBJ2-1	TGTGCCAGCAGCCCGACTAGCGGGAATGAGCAGTTCTTC	CASSPTSGNEQFF
-	-	15	TRBV11-3	TRBJ2-4	TGTGCCAGCAGCTTAGATTACCTAGTCGAAAACATTCAGTACTTC	CASSLDYLVENIQYF
-	-	16	TRBV19	TRBJ1-6	TGTGCCAGTAGCGTAGGCGGACAGCTCTATAATTCACCCCTCCACTTT	CASSVGGQLYNSPLHF
-	TRBD1	13	TRBV29-1	TRBJ2-4	TGCAGCGCGACAGGGCTGGCCAAAAACATTCAGTACTTC	CSATGLAKNIQYF
-	-	15	TRBV6-5	TRBJ1-3	TGTGCCAGCAGTTACGACAGTGGGCTTGGAAACACCATATATTTT	CASSYDSGLGNTIYF
-	-	14	TRBV7-2	TRBJ2-7	TGTGCCAGCAGCTATCAGACAGGATCCTACGAGCAGTACTTC	CASSYQTGSYEQYF
-	-	15	TRBV15	TRBJ1-5	TGTGCCACCAGCTCAATGGGGTTCGGCAATCAGCCCCAGCATTTT	CATSSMGFGNQPQHF